Below are 21 T cell receptor beta chains sequenced from a single sample in a study of T cells after yellow fever vaccination. One entry per CDR3 protein results from TCRdb running MiXCR on the 5' RACE reads. This table has hundreds of thousands of distinct CDR3 sequences, 7.5% to 9% appearing once. The sample was CD4+ T cells sorted from PBMCs, taken 5 days after the yellow fever booster vaccination. The receptors stem from a man between 18 and 29 years old who received the YFV17D yellow fever vaccine.

The rearrangement links TRBV5-6 to TRBJ2-5, with D possibly being TRBD2 (7 bases). V dropped 4 bases and J dropped 5 bases, with 12 bases sitting between them. This CDR3 is 13 amino acids long. CDR1 is SGHDT and CDR2 is YYEEEE in the germline V gene. The CDR3 here is CASSVQGGETQYF. CDR3 DNA: TGTGCCAGCAGCGTACAGGGAGGGGAGACCCAGTACTTC.

This clonotype was observed a handful of times. The chain combines TRBV2 with TRBJ2-3; no clear D. V was clipped by 3 bases and J by 3 bases, with 4 bases between them. From germline, CDR1 is SNHLY and CDR2 FYNNEI. This CDR3 has 12 residues. The CDR3 DNA sequence: TGTGCCAGCAGTGATCAGACAGATACGCAGTATTTT. The encoded protein is CASSDQTDTQYF.

This clonotype came up many times. In DNA, the CDR3 is TGCAGCGCGGGGGGAGGTGCAGATACGCAGTATTTT. Translated, it gives CSAGGGADTQYF. The V and J genes are TRBV29-1 and TRBJ2-3, with 7 bases that match TRBD2. The CDR3 has 12 residues. Germline trimming cut 7 bases from V and 4 bases from J; bases unmatched to any gene: 5. Looked up from germline, CDR1 is SQVTM and CDR2 is ANQGSEA.

The chain couples TRBV7-2 to TRBJ2-7, with a tentative D call TRBD1 (5 bases). Germline CDR1 reads SGHTA; CDR2 reads FQGNSA. This CDR3 comprises 15 residues. Trimming stripped 1 base from V and 2 bases from J, with 12 bases between. CDR3 nucleotide sequence: TGTGCCAGCAGCTTAGGCCCAGGGTCTCCCTACGAGCAGTACTTC. Translated: CASSLGPGSPYEQYF.

As regards this clonotype: The junction shows a germline mismatch at one end, possibly a read error. This chain connects TRBV5-1 to TRBJ2-1, with 7 bases identical to TRBD1. Germline V CDR1 and CDR2: SGHRS, YFSETQ. The CDR3 runs to 15 residues. The CDR3 DNA sequence: TGCGCCGGCAGCCTACCAGGGACAGCGTTTAATGAGCAGTTCTTC. Amino acid sequence: CAGSLPGTAFNEQFF.

This clonotype was seen only a few times. This rearrangement joins TRBV2 to TRBJ2-5, with TRBD2 matching 8 bases. The CDR3 totals 19 residues. The trim removed 0 bases at V and 5 bases at J, leaving 17 bases unmatched. CDR1 and CDR2 (germline): SNHLY, FYNNEI. CDR3 in amino acids: CASSEALRGTRGAFETQYF. CDR3 DNA sequence: TGTGCCAGCAGTGAAGCGCTTCGGGGGACGCGGGGGGCGTTCGAGACCCAGTACTTC.

This clonotype was found many times. This chain connects TRBV5-5 to TRBJ2-3; D is possibly TRBD1 (6 bases). This CDR3 spans 15 amino acids. The germline V and J ends were trimmed by 0 bases and 3 bases, with 11 bases remaining between them. Germline assignment: CDR1 SGHKS and CDR2 YYEKEE (reference sequence). The CDR3 loop is CASSLVQGQTDTQYF. Here the CDR3 DNA reads TGTGCCAGCAGCTTGGTACAGGGTCAGACAGATACGCAGTATTTT.

This clonotype was recorded many times. This chain joins TRBV7-9 and TRBJ2-1; D is ambiguous. V lost 2 bases and J lost 0, with 8 bases in between. This CDR3 region has 15 residues. CDR1 and CDR2 from the germline V gene are SEHNR and FQNEAQ (reference sequence). Here the CDR3 reads CASSLSLSSYNEQFF. The CDR3 DNA is TGTGCCAGCAGCTTAAGCCTAAGCTCCTACAATGAGCAGTTCTTC.

This clonotype was seen a few times. This chain joins TRBV20-1 and TRBJ1-1, with D tentatively TRBD1 (6 bases). The V gene lost 0 bases and the J gene lost 0 bases, with 8 bases spanning the gap. CDR1 and CDR2 from the germline V gene are DFQATT and SNEGSKA (reference sequence). This CDR3 contains 14 residues. The CDR3 loop reads CSARDRTVNTEAFF. Written as DNA, the CDR3 is TGCAGTGCTAGAGATCGGACAGTGAACACTGAAGCTTTCTTT.

This clonotype has a handful of counts. The chain employs TRBV4-2 and TRBJ1-3; D gene ambiguous. The CDR3 extends over 13 amino acids. Between the trimmed V and J ends, which lost 1 base and 7 bases, there was a span of 8 bases. Germline CDR1 and CDR2: LGHNA and YNFKEQ. The CDR3 loop is CASSQALPNTIYF. CDR3 DNA sequence: TGTGCCAGCAGCCAAGCCCTCCCGAACACCATATATTTT.

CDR3 sequence: CAWSPSNGGYTF. For the CDR3, the DNA is TGTGCCTGGAGCCCCTCAAACGGGGGCTACACCTTC. The chain employs TRBV30 and TRBJ1-2; D unresolved. V was shortened by 3 bases and J by 8 bases, with 13 bases between the two germline ends. This CDR3 has 12 amino acids. Germline V CDR1 and CDR2: GTSNPN, SVGIG (reference sequence). The full variable domain, completed using reference TRBV30 and TRBJ1-2, is SQTIHQWPATLVQPVGSPLSLECTVEGTSNPNLYWYRQAAGRGLQLLFYSVGIGQISSEVPQNLSASRPQDRQFILSSKKLLLSDSGFYLCAWSPSNGGYTFGSGTRLTVV.

This clonotype was observed a few times. The CDR3 DNA is TGTGCCAGCATGGGATACGAGGGCTCACCCCTCCACTTT. Translating it yields CASMGYEGSPLHF. The chain recombines TRBV28 with TRBJ1-6; D is undetermined. Trimming pared 7 bases from V and 10 bases from J, leaving 14 bases between. Per the germline V gene, CDR1 is MDHEN and CDR2 is SYDVKM. The CDR3 spans 13 residues. Variable domain in full (rest from reference TRBV28 and TRBJ1-6): DVKVTQSSRYLVKRTGEKVFLECVQDMDHENMFWYRQDPGLGLRLIYFSYDVKMKEKGDIPEGYSVSREKKERFSLILESASTNQTSMYLCASMGYEGSPLHFGNGTRLTVT.

The gene calls are TRBV4-1 and TRBJ2-7; 8 nucleotides match TRBD2. V shed 0 bases, J shed 0 bases, and the junction held 7 bases outside the gene matches. This CDR3 spans 17 amino acids. The germline V gene encodes CDR1 MGHRA and CDR2 YSYEKL. CDR3 loop: CASSQDPSGYYSYEQYF. As DNA, the CDR3 is TGCGCCAGCAGCCAAGACCCTAGCGGGTACTACTCCTACGAGCAGTACTTC.

This clonotype has just a few counts. The V gene is TRBV12-3 or TRBV12-4, the J gene TRBJ1-2, with D possibly being TRBD1 (5 bases). Trimming removed 6 bases at V and 7 bases at J, with 15 bases between. The CDR3 contains 13 residues. The CDR3 coding sequence is TGTGCCAGCAGCCGGGACTTACCGCGTGGCTACACCTTC. Encoded protein: CASSRDLPRGYTF.

The chain recombines TRBV7-2 with TRBJ2-7, with 9 bases fitting TRBD1. J was trimmed by 7 bases and V by 5 bases; bases with no gene match: 12. The length of the CDR3 is 15 residues. Germline V gives CDR1 SGHTA, CDR2 FQGNSA. Here the CDR3 reads CASSVTRDRAREQYF. Here the CDR3 DNA reads TGTGCCAGCAGCGTCACCCGGGACAGGGCGAGAGAGCAGTACTTC.

The gene calls are TRBV20-1 and TRBJ2-7, with D possibly being TRBD1 or TRBD2 (6 bases each). Germline assignment: CDR1 DFQATT and CDR2 SNEGSKA (reference sequence). Trimming removed 1 base at V and 8 bases at J, with 12 bases between. The CDR3 is 12 amino acids. CDR3 in DNA: TGCAGTGCTAGAGTTGGGGGGCGCCAGCAGTACTTC. It codes for CSARVGGRQQYF.

This clonotype was counted a few times. The gene calls are TRBV11-3 and TRBJ2-7; the match to TRBD1 covers 11 bases. This CDR3 contains 15 residues. The germline gives CDR1 SGHNT, CDR2 YENEEA. V trimming: 5 bases; J trimming: 2 bases; junction bases outside the gene matches: 5. CDR3 region: CASSPGQGETYEQYF. The CDR3 DNA follows: TGTGCCAGCAGCCCGGGACAGGGGGAAACCTACGAGCAGTACTTC.

In its sample, this clonotype was seen a few times. The V call is TRBV6-2 or TRBV6-3, the J call TRBJ2-1; no clear D gene. The CDR3 has 18 residues. Germline loops: CDR1 MNHEY, CDR2 SVGEGT. V was shortened by 6 bases and J by 2 bases, with 23 bases between the two germline ends. CDR3 protein: CASRPFIRPGFPYNEQFF. For the CDR3, the DNA is TGTGCCAGCAGGCCCTTCATCCGACCGGGTTTCCCCTACAATGAGCAGTTCTTC.

This clonotype was detected many times. The chain joins TRBV12-3 or TRBV12-4 to TRBJ1-5, with D unclear. The V gene lost 4 bases and the J gene lost 0 bases, with 4 bases spanning the gap. This CDR3 contains 13 residues. The CDR3 DNA follows: TGTGCCAGCAGTTCTAGTAGCAATCAGCCCCAGCATTTT. Translated, it gives CASSSSSNQPQHF.

The rearrangement joins TRBV6-1 to TRBJ2-5, with TRBD2 matching over 12 bases. V trimming: 5 bases; J trimming: 5 bases; junction bases outside the gene matches: 6. Germline-derived CDR1 and CDR2 are MNHNS and SASEGT. CDR3 length: 15 residues. CDR3 protein: CASSSATSGGETQYF. In nucleotides, the CDR3 is TGTGCCAGCAGTTCCGCGACTAGCGGGGGCGAGACCCAGTACTTC.

V is TRBV6-1 and J is TRBJ2-7; 7 nucleotides agree with TRBD2. CDR1 is MNHNS, CDR2 SASEGT, per germline. The ends lost 2 bases at V and 6 bases at J; junction bases unmatched: 7. The CDR3 runs to 14 residues. In DNA, the CDR3 is TGTGCCAGCAGTGAAAGTCGGGGAGGGCGCGAGCAGTACGTC. This translates into CASSESRGGREQYV.